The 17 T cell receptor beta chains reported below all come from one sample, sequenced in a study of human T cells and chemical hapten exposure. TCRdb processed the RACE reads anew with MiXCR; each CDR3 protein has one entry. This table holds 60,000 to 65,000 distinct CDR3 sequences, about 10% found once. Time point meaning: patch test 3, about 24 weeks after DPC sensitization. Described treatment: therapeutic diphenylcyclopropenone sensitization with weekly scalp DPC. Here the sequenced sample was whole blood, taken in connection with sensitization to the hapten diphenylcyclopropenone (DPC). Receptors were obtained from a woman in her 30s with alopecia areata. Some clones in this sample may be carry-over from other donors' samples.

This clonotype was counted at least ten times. The CDR3 DNA reads TGTGCCAGCAGTCTCCGGACCGTGGGGGACACTGAAGCTTTCTTT. As protein: CASSLRTVGDTEAFF. The rearrangement uses TRBV6-5 and TRBJ1-1, with D possibly matching TRBD1 (5 bases). The CDR3 consists of 15 residues. CDR1 MNHEY and CDR2 SVGAGI come from the germline V gene. V was clipped by 5 bases and J by 3 bases, with 16 bases between them.

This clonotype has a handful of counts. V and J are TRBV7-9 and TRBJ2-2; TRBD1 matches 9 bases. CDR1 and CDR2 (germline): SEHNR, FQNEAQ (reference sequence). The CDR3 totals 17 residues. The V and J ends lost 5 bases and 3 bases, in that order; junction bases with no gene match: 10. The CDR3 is CASSPTAGTGHTGELFF. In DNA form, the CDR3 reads TGTGCCAGCAGCCCGACCGCCGGGACAGGGCACACCGGGGAGCTGTTTTTT.

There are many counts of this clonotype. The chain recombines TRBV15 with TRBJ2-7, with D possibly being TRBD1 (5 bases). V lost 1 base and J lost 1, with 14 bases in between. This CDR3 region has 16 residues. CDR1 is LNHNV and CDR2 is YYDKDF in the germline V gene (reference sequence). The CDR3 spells CATSRGIRTQSYEQYF. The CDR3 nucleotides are TGTGCCACCAGCAGAGGAATAAGGACACAATCCTACGAGCAGTACTTC.

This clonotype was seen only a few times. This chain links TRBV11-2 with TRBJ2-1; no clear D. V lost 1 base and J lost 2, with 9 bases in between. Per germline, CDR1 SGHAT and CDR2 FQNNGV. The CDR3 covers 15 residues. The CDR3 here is CASSLGGSPYNEQFF. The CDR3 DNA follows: TGTGCCAGCAGCTTAGGAGGATCCCCCTACAATGAGCAGTTCTTC.

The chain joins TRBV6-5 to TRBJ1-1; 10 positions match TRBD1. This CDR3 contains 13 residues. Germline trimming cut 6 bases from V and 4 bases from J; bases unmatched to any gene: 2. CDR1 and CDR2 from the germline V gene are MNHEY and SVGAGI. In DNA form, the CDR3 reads TGTGCCAGCAGGGACAGGGGGACCACTGAAGCTTTCTTT. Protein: CASRDRGTTEAFF.

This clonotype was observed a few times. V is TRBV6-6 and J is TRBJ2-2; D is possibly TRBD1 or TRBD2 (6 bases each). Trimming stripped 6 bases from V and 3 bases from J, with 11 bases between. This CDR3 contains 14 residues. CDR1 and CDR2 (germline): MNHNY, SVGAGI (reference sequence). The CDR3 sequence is CASRTGTYTGELFF. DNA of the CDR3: TGTGCCAGCAGAACAGGGACTTACACCGGGGAGCTGTTTTTT.

As DNA, the CDR3 is TGTGCCAGCAGGGCCGAGAGTATCTACGAGCAGTACTTC. It translates to CASRAESIYEQYF. The V gene is TRBV7-9, the J gene TRBJ2-7; the D is unclear. Germline loops: CDR1 SEHNR, CDR2 FQNEAQ (reference sequence). This CDR3 is built from 13 residues. The ends were cut back, 6 bases at V and 3 bases at J, with 12 bases in the middle.

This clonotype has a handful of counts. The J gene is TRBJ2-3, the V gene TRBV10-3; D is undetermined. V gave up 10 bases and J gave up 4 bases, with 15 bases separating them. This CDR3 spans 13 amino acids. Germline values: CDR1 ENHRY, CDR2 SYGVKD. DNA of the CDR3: TGTGCCACTGCGACTGTCGGCTCAGATACGCAGTATTTT. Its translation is CATATVGSDTQYF.

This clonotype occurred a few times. The CDR3 DNA sequence: TGTGCCAGCAGCTTGTTGCAGCACGCCCTCTCTGGAAACACCATATATTTT. Translated: CASSLLQHALSGNTIYF. The gene calls are TRBV5-6 and TRBJ1-3; D is unclear. V lost 1 base to trimming and J lost 0 bases, with 14 bases between them. The CDR3 covers 17 residues. The germline gives CDR1 SGHDT, CDR2 YYEEEE.

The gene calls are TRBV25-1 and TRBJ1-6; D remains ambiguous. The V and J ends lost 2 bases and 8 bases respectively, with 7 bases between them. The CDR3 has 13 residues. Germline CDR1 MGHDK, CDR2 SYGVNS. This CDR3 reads CASSEAGDSPLHF. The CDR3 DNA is TGTGCCAGCAGTGAAGCTGGCGATTCACCCCTCCACTTT.

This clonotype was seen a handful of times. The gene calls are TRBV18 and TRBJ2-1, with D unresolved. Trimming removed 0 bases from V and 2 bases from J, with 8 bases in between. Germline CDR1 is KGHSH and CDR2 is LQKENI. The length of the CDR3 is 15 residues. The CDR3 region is CASSPPSLAYNEQFF. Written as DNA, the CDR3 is TGTGCCAGCTCACCACCGAGTCTCGCCTACAATGAGCAGTTCTTC.

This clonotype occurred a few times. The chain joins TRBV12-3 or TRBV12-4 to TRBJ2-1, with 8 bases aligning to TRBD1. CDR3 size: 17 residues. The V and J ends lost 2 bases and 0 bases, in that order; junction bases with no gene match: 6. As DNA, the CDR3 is TGTGCCAGCAGTTTACGGGACAGGCCAAGCTCCTACAATGAGCAGTTCTTC. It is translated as CASSLRDRPSSYNEQFF.

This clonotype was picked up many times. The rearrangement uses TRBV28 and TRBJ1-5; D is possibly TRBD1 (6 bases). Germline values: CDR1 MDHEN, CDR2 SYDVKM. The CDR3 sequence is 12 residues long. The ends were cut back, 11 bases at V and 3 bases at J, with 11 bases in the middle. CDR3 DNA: TGTGCCTTGCAGGGGATCAATCAGCCCCAGCATTTT. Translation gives CALQGINQPQHF.

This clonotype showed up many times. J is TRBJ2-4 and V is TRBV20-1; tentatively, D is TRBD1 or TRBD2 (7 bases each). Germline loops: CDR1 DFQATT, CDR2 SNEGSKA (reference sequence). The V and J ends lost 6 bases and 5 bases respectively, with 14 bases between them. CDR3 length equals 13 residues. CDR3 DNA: TGCAGTGCCAGGGGAGGGGGCGAAAACATTCAGTACTTC. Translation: CSARGGGENIQYF.

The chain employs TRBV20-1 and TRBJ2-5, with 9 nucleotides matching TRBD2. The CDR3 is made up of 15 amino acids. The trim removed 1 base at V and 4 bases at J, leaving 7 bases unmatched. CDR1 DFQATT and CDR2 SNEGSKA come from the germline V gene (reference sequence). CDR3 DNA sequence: TGCAGTGCTAGAGTAGCGGGAGCACGGGGAGAGACCCAGTACTTC. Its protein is CSARVAGARGETQYF.

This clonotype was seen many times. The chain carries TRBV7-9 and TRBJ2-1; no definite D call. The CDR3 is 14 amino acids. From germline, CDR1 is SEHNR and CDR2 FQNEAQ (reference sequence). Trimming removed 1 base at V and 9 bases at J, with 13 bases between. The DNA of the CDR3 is TGTGCCAGCAGCTTAGAAGGTAGCCAGAGTGAGCAGTTCTTC. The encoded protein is CASSLEGSQSEQFF.

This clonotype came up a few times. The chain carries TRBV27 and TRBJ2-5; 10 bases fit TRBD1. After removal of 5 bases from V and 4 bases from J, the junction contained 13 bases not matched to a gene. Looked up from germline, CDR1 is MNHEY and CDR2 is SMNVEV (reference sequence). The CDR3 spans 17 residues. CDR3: CASSLGPGTGVRETQYF. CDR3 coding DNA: TGTGCCAGCAGTCTAGGACCCGGGACAGGGGTTCGAGAGACCCAGTACTTC.